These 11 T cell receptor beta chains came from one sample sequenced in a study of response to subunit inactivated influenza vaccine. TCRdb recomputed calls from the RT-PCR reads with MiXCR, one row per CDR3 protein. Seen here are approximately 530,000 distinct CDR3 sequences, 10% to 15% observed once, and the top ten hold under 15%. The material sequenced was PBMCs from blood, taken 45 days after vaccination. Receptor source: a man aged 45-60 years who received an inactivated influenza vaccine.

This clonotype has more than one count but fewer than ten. CDR3 amino acids: CASSSTGTSPPQFF. The CDR3 nucleotides read TGTGCCAGCAGCTCGACCGGGACTAGCCCACCTCAGTTCTTC. This chain uses TRBV7-9 with TRBJ2-1, with 9 bases aligning to TRBD2. Germline V gives CDR1 SEHNR, CDR2 FQNEAQ (reference sequence). This CDR3 has 14 amino acids. V lost 4 bases and J lost 13; bases outside the gene matches: 11.

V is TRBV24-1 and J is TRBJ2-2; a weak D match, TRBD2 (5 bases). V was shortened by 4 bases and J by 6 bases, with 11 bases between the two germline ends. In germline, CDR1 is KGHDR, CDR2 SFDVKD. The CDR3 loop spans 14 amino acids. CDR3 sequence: CATSDPGKAGELFF. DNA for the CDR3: TGTGCCACCAGTGACCCCGGGAAGGCCGGGGAGCTGTTTTTT.

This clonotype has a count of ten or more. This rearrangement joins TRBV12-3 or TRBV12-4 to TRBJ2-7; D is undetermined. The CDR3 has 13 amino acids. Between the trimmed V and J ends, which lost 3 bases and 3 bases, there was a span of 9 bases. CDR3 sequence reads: CASSFGHNYEQYF. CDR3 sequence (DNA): TGTGCCAGCAGTTTCGGTCACAACTACGAGCAGTACTTC.

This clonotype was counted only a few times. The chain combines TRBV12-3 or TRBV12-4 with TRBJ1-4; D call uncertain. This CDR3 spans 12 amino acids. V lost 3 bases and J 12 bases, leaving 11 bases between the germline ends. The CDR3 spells CASSLALGELFF. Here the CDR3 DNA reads TGTGCCAGCAGTTTGGCCCTTGGGGAACTGTTTTTT.

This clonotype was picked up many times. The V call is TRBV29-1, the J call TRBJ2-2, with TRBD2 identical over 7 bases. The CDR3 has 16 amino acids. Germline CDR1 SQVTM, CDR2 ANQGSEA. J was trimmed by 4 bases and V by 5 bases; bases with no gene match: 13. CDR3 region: CSVSASGTSGTGELFF. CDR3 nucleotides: TGCAGCGTTTCCGCTAGCGGCACCAGCGGCACCGGGGAGCTGTTTTTT.

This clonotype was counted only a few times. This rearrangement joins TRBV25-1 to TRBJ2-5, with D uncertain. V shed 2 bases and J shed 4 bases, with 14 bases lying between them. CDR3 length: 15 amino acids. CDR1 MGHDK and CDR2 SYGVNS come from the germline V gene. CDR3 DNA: TGTGCCAGCAGTGAAGGGTTCGAAGAGTTAGAGACCCAGTACTTC. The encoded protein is CASSEGFEELETQYF. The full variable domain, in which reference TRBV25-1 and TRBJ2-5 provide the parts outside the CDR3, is EADIYQTPRYLVIGTGKKITLECSQTMGHDKMYWYQQDPGMELHLIHYSYGVNSTEKGDLSSESTVSRIRTEHFPLTLESARPSHTSQYLCASSEGFEELETQYFGPGTRLLVL.

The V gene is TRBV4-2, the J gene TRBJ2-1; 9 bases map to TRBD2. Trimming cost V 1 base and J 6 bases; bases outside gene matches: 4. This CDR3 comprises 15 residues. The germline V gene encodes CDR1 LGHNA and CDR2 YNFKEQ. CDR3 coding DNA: TGTGCCAGCAGCCAAGCGGCTAGCGGGGCCAATGAGCAGTTCTTC. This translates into CASSQAASGANEQFF.

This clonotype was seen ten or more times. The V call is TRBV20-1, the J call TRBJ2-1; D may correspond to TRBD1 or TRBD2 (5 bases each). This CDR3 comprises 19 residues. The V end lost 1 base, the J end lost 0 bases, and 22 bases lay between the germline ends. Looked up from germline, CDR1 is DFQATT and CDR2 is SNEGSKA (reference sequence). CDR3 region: CSARARPVRTGLSYNEQFF. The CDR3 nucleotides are TGCAGTGCTAGAGCAAGACCCGTCAGGACGGGGCTCTCCTACAATGAGCAGTTCTTC.

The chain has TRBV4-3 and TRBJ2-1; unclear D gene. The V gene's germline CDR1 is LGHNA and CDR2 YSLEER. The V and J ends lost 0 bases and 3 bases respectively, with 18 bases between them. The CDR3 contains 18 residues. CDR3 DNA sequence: TGCGCCAGCAGCCAAGAGAATCCGGGCCCTTGGAGCTACAATGAGCAGTTCTTC. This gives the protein CASSQENPGPWSYNEQFF.

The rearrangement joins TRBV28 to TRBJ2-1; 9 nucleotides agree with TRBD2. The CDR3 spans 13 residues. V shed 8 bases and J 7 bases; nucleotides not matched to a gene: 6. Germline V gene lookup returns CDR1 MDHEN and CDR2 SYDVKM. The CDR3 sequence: CASLAGGANEQFF. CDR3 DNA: TGTGCCAGCTTGGCGGGAGGGGCGAATGAGCAGTTCTTC. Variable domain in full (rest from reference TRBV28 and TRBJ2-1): DVKVTQSSRYLVKRTGEKVFLECVQDMDHENMFWYRQDPGLGLRLIYFSYDVKMKEKGDIPEGYSVSREKKERFSLILESASTNQTSMYLCASLAGGANEQFFGPGTRLTVL.

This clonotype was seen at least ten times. Here the CDR3 DNA reads TGTGCCAGCGGGGGGGGGAATTCCTACAATGAGCAGTTCTTC. It codes for CASGGGNSYNEQFF. The chain carries TRBV11-2 and TRBJ2-1; 7 bases line up with TRBD2. V was clipped by 8 bases and J by 1 base; unmatched bases: 5. This CDR3 contains 14 residues. Germline lookup yields CDR1 SGHAT and CDR2 FQNNGV. The full variable domain, its missing parts supplied by reference TRBV11-2 and TRBJ2-1, is EAGVAQSPRYKIIEKRQSVAFWCNPISGHATLYWYQQILGQGPKLLIQFQNNGVVDDSQLPKDRFSAERLKGVDSTLKIQPAKLEDSAVYLCASGGGNSYNEQFFGPGTRLTVL.